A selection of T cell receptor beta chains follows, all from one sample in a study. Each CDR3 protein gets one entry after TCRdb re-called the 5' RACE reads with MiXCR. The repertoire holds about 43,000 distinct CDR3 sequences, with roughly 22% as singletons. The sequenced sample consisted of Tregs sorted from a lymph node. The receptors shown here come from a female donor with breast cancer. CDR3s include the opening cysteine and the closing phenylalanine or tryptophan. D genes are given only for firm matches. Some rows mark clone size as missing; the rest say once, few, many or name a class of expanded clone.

TGTGCCGGCACCCGGGGCAGTAAAAATCAGCCCCAGCATTTT	CAGTRGSKNQPQHF	.	.	TRBV12-3/TRBV12-4	TRBJ1-5
TGTGCCAGTTTTGACGGGTTTCTCGGGGAGCTGTTTTTT	CASFDGFLGELFF	.	few	TRBV28	TRBJ2-2
TGTGCCAGCAGCCCACTAGCGGGCGCCTCTCGCAATGAGCAGTTCTTC	CASSPLAGASRNEQFF	TRBD2	many	TRBV25-1	TRBJ2-1
TGCGCCAGCAGCCAAGAACTGGCAGGGAGTAGCACCGGGGAGCTGTTTTTT	CASSQELAGSSTGELFF	.	few	TRBV4-1	TRBJ2-2
TGTGCCAGCAGCACTGGACATCGGGGGCAGGATGAAAAACTGTTTTTT	CASSTGHRGQDEKLFF	.	.	TRBV5-6	TRBJ1-4
TGTGCCAGCAGCATCGTGACCGGGACTAGCGGGAGGACCGGGGAGCTGTTTTTT	CASSIVTGTSGRTGELFF	TRBD2	.	TRBV7-9	TRBJ2-2
TGTGCCAGCAACGTCGAAGGGGGTGGATACGAGCAGTACTTC	CASNVEGGGYEQYF	.	few	TRBV6-1	TRBJ2-7
TGTGCCAGCAGCTACTCACAGGGGACCTCTCGGGAGCAGTACTTC	CASSYSQGTSREQYF	TRBD1	many	TRBV5-5	TRBJ2-7
TGTGCCAGCAGCCGGACAGTCAATGAGCAGTTCTTC	CASSRTVNEQFF	.	many	TRBV9	TRBJ2-1
TGCGCCAGCAGCTTGGCTATCCGGGAGTACCAAGAGACCCAGTACTTC	CASSLAIREYQETQYF	.	.	TRBV5-1	TRBJ2-5
TGTGCCAGCAGCCCCTTGACAGAAAGCACAGATACGCAGTATTTT	CASSPLTESTDTQYF	.	many	TRBV4-2	TRBJ2-3
TGCGCCAGCAGCTTCGGACAGGGGGCCTCCTATAATTCACCCCTCCACTTT	CASSFGQGASYNSPLHF	TRBD1	.	TRBV5-1	TRBJ1-6
TGTGCCAGCAGCGTCACAGGGGGCGCTTACGATGGCTACACCTTC	CASSVTGGAYDGYTF	TRBD1	many	TRBV9	TRBJ1-2
TGTGCCAGCGGCAGGGACTTTCAAGAGACCCAGTACTTC	CASGRDFQETQYF	.	.	TRBV7-8	TRBJ2-5
TGTGCCAGCAGCGCGAGGGGCGGGTTGAGCTCCTACGAGCAGTACTTC	CASSARGGLSSYEQYF	.	.	TRBV9	TRBJ2-7
TGTGCCAGCAGTTCCCGGGGGCTAGCGGGAGACAGTAATGAGCAGTTCTTC	CASSSRGLAGDSNEQFF	TRBD2	many	TRBV12-3/TRBV12-4	TRBJ2-1
TGTGCCAGCACCGGGGGCTCTGCAGATACGCAGTATTTT	CASTGGSADTQYF	.	.	TRBV27	TRBJ2-3
TGTGCCAGCAGTGAATTGGGGGGCCGACGGCCTGAAGCTTTCTTT	CASSELGGRRPEAFF	.	many	TRBV25-1	TRBJ1-1
TGTGCCAGCAGCTTAGGCTCCTACAATGAGCAGTTCTTC	CASSLGSYNEQFF	.	few	TRBV7-3	TRBJ2-1
TGTGCCAGCAGCTTAGACCCCTTATCCTACGAGCAGTACTTC	CASSLDPLSYEQYF	.	.	TRBV7-2	TRBJ2-7
TGTGCCAGCAGGAAAGGGTCTGTGGAGACCCAGTACTTC	CASRKGSVETQYF	.	many	TRBV7-2	TRBJ2-5
TGCAGTGCTAGAGTTTACGGGACCCCTGGGAATGAGCAGTTCTTC	CSARVYGTPGNEQFF	.	many	TRBV20-1	TRBJ2-1
TGTGCCAGCAGCGTAATTCCCGGACTTAACACCGGGGAGCTGTTTTTT	CASSVIPGLNTGELFF	.	many	TRBV9	TRBJ2-2
TGCAGTGCTAAGGGACAGGGGGAAGGTCAGCCCCAGCATTTT	CSAKGQGEGQPQHF	TRBD1	.	TRBV20-1	TRBJ1-5
TGTGCCAGCAGGAGGCAGAACACAGATACGCAGTATTTT	CASRRQNTDTQYF	.	few	TRBV12-3/TRBV12-4	TRBJ2-3
TGTGCCGGCACCCCCGACGGCTATGGCTACACCTTC	CAGTPDGYGYTF	.	.	TRBV28	TRBJ1-2
TGCGCCAGCAGCATTACTAGCGGGAGTCTCTATGAGCAGTTCTTC	CASSITSGSLYEQFF	TRBD2	many	TRBV5-1	TRBJ2-1
TGTGCCAGCAGCCCCGATAGAACGAGACATTTT	CASSPDRTRHF	.	few	TRBV28	TRBJ1-5
TGTGCCAGCAGTCCCTTCGGGACAGGGGCTAGAGATACGCAGTATTTT	CASSPFGTGARDTQYF	TRBD1	.	TRBV28	TRBJ2-3
TGTGCCATCAGTGAGTCAGGGGGGGGCCAGTCCTACGAGCAGTACTTC	CAISESGGGQSYEQYF	.	once	TRBV10-3	TRBJ2-7
TGTGCCAGCAGCCAAGATTGGGCTCTAGATGGCTACACCTTC	CASSQDWALDGYTF	.	many	TRBV4-2	TRBJ1-2
TGTGGCAGCAGTACCTTTATGGGACAATCCTACGAGCAGTACTTC	CGSSTFMGQSYEQYF	.	.	TRBV27	TRBJ2-7
TGTGCCAGCAGCTTAGCTCCGGTGCGGGCGGGATTGGCTAAGGATACGCAGTATTTT	CASSLAPVRAGLAKDTQYF	.	many	TRBV7-8	TRBJ2-3
TGTGCCAGCAGCTTGGGACAGGACCCCCGCCAATGGGACGAGCAGTACTTC	CASSLGQDPRQWDEQYF	.	.	TRBV5-4	TRBJ2-7
TGTGCCACCAGGACAGGGAAAAACATTCAGTACTTC	CATRTGKNIQYF	TRBD1	few	TRBV6-1	TRBJ2-4
TGCGCCAGCAGCCCCGGCAGGATCACTGAAGCTTTCTTT	CASSPGRITEAFF	.	.	TRBV4-1	TRBJ1-1
TGTGCCAGCAGAAAGAGTACAGGGGGCCTCTACGATGAGCAGTTCTTC	CASRKSTGGLYDEQFF	TRBD1	.	TRBV28	TRBJ2-1
TGTGCCAGCAGTTCCACGGCAGGGGAGCCCGGGGAGCTGTTTTTT	CASSSTAGEPGELFF	.	few	TRBV6-5	TRBJ2-2
TGTGCCAGCAAGCCCTCAGGGGACAGGGGGCCCGATGAGCAGTTCTTC	CASKPSGDRGPDEQFF	TRBD1	few	TRBV7-3	TRBJ2-1
TGTGCCAGCAGTGAACCCCTTACGGGAGTATCCTACGAGCAGTACTTC	CASSEPLTGVSYEQYF	.	many	TRBV6-1	TRBJ2-7
TGTGCCAGCAGCTCTGGACAAGACAACGCCTATGAGCAGTTCTTC	CASSSGQDNAYEQFF	.	.	TRBV7-9	TRBJ2-1
TGTGCCTGGAGTGTAGCCGGCGGCAATGAGCAGTTCTTC	CAWSVAGGNEQFF	.	few	TRBV30	TRBJ2-1